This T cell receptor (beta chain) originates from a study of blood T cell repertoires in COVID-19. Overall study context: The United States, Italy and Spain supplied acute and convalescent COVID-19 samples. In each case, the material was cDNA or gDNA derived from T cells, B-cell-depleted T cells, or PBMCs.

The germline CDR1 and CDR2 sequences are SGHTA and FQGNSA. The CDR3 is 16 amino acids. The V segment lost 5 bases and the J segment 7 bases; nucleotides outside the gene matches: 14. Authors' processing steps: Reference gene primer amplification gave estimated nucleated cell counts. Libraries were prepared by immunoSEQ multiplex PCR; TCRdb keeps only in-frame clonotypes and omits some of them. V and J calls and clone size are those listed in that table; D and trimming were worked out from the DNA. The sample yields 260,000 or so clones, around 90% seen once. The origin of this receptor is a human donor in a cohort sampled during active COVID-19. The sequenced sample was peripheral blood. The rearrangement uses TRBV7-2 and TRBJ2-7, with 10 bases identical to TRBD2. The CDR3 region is CASSPIPLAGVREQYF. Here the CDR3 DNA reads TGTGCCAGCAGCCCTATCCCTCTAGCGGGAGTGCGAGAGCAGTACTTC.